A selection of T cell receptor beta chains follows, all from one sample in a study of blood T cell repertoires in COVID-19. Libraries were prepared by immunoSEQ multiplex PCR; TCRdb keeps only in-frame clonotypes and omits some of them. The repertoire has some 40,000 clones, more than 80% of them found once; the top ten carry more than 12%. The sequencing input was peripheral blood. The receptors here all came from a man aged 45-60 years with active or convalescent COVID-19. Both conserved end residues are part of each CDR3. A D gene is named only where the DNA matches it firmly. Not all rows give a size; the values are once, few, many and, for expanded clones, a class.

j_gene | abundance | v_gene | d_gene | CDR3aa | CDR3nt
TRBJ1-6 | NA | TRBV3-1/TRBV3-2 | NA | CASNRLDSPLHF | TGTGCCAGCAATCGTCTCGATTCACCCCTCCACTTT
TRBJ2-7 | NA | TRBV10-3 | TRBD2 | CAISDGRGGRGAEQYF | TGTGCCATCAGTGACGGCCGGGGGGGCCGTGGGGCCGAGCAGTACTTC
TRBJ2-1 | NA | TRBV5-1 | NA | CASSFRESDNEQFF | TGCGCCAGCAGCTTTCGGGAGTCAGACAATGAGCAGTTCTTC
TRBJ1-5 | few | TRBV19 | TRBD1 | CAAGGYSNQPQHF | TGCGCGGCAGGGGGATATAGCAATCAGCCCCAGCATTTT
TRBJ2-7 | NA | TRBV11-2 | TRBD1 | CASSLGTGEIYEQYF | TGTGCCAGCAGCTTGGGGACAGGAGAAATCTACGAGCAGTACTTC
TRBJ1-6 | NA | TRBV20-1 | TRBD1 | CSASTGTGGPSSYNSPLHF | TGCAGTGCTAGTACCGGGACAGGGGGCCCGAGCTCCTATAATTCACCCCTCCACTTT
TRBJ2-6 | NA | TRBV10-3 | TRBD1 | CAISRPGQGSSGANVLTF | TGTGCCATCAGTAGACCGGGACAGGGTTCCTCTGGGGCCAACGTCCTGACTTTC
TRBJ1-1 | NA | TRBV19 | TRBD1 | CASSIEPGGHTEAFF | TGTGCCAGTAGTATAGAGCCAGGGGGCCACACTGAAGCTTTCTTT
TRBJ1-4 | NA | TRBV29-1 | NA | CSVADREKLFF | TGCAGCGTGGCGGACAGAGAAAAACTGTTTTTT
TRBJ1-5 | NA | TRBV4-2 | NA | CASSYLEGGTQPQHF | TGTGCCAGCAGCTACCTCGAGGGAGGAACGCAGCCCCAGCATTTT
TRBJ2-7 | NA | TRBV5-1 | TRBD1 | CASSLAGTGSDEQYF | TGCGCCAGCAGCTTGGCCGGGACAGGGTCGGACGAGCAGTACTTC
TRBJ2-5 | NA | TRBV9 | TRBD2 | CASSAGLAGIQETQYF | TGTGCCAGCAGCGCGGGACTAGCGGGGATCCAAGAGACCCAGTACTTC
TRBJ1-1 | few | TRBV7-9 | NA | CASSLERGWDKPGDTEAFF | TGTGCCAGCAGCTTAGAAAGGGGGTGGGACAAACCTGGGGACACTGAAGCTTTCTTT
TRBJ2-7 | few | TRBV6-5 | TRBD1 | CASTSGTGGSYEQYF | TGTGCCAGCACCTCTGGGACAGGGGGCTCCTACGAGCAGTACTTC
TRBJ1-2 | NA | TRBV3-1/TRBV3-2 | NA | CASSQAGYGYTF | TGTGCCAGCAGCCAAGCGGGTTATGGCTACACCTTC
TRBJ2-5 | NA | TRBV25-1 | TRBD1 | CASSDWDSAFQETQYF | TGTGCCAGCAGTGACTGGGACAGCGCTTTTCAAGAGACCCAGTACTTC
TRBJ1-1 | NA | TRBV28 | NA | CASSPPEGGDTEAFF | TGTGCCAGCAGCCCGCCCGAGGGGGGGGACACTGAAGCTTTCTTT
TRBJ1-1 | NA | TRBV9 | NA | CASSGQGEAFF | TGTGCCAGCAGCGGCCAGGGAGAAGCTTTCTTT
TRBJ1-1 | NA | TRBV12-3/TRBV12-4 | NA | CASSSREGTEAFF | TGTGCCAGCAGTTCCAGGGAAGGCACTGAAGCTTTCTTT
TRBJ2-3 | NA | TRBV18 | NA | CASSPLSDTQYF | TGTGCCAGCTCACCACTATCTGATACGCAGTATTTT
TRBJ1-4 | NA | TRBV2 | NA | CASRTKSVPAEKLFF | TGTGCCAGCAGAACGAAGTCGGTCCCTGCTGAAAAACTGTTTTTT
TRBJ2-6 | NA | TRBV6-5 | NA | CASRRHSGANVLTF | TGTGCCAGCAGGCGCCACTCTGGGGCCAACGTCCTGACTTTC
TRBJ2-7 | NA | TRBV27 | NA | CASSLGGRYEQYF | TGTGCCAGCAGTTTAGGGGGGAGGTACGAGCAGTACTTC
TRBJ2-1 | NA | TRBV5-1 | NA | CASSRQGGPYNEQFF | TGCGCCAGCAGCCGCCAGGGGGGCCCCTACAATGAGCAGTTCTTC
TRBJ2-5 | NA | TRBV9 | NA | CASSVEGGAPQETQYF | TGTGCCAGCAGCGTAGAGGGCGGGGCGCCACAAGAGACCCAGTACTTC
TRBJ2-2 | NA | TRBV2 | TRBD1 | CASMRDRAGELFF | TGTGCCAGCATGAGGGACAGGGCCGGGGAGCTGTTTTTT
TRBJ1-4 | once | TRBV10-3 | NA | CAISDPRAGGEKLFF | TGTGCCATCAGTGACCCGAGGGCCGGTGGTGAAAAACTGTTTTTT
TRBJ1-2 | NA | TRBV11-2 | NA | CASSQTGYGYTF | TGTGCCAGCAGCCAAACAGGGTATGGCTACACCTTC
TRBJ2-6 | NA | TRBV13 | TRBD1 | CASSGTAAGANVLTF | TGTGCCAGCAGTGGGACAGCGGCTGGGGCCAACGTCCTGACTTTC
TRBJ1-1 | NA | TRBV28 | NA | CASLGGMANTEAFF | TGTGCCAGCCTGGGGGGGATGGCGAACACTGAAGCTTTCTTT
TRBJ1-2 | NA | TRBV30 | NA | CAWSRGGDGYGYTF | TGTGCCTGGAGTAGGGGAGGGGACGGCTATGGCTACACCTTC
TRBJ1-4 | NA | TRBV19 | NA | CASSSIGVGSEKLFF | TGTGCCAGTAGCTCGATTGGGGTGGGGAGTGAAAAACTGTTTTTT
TRBJ1-5 | NA | TRBV4-2 | TRBD1 | CASSQDSNRGNQPQHF | TGTGCCAGCAGCCAAGATTCTAACAGGGGTAATCAGCCCCAGCATTTT
TRBJ1-1 | NA | TRBV18 | NA | CASSPTRAEAFF | TGTGCCAGCTCTCCCACGAGAGCTGAAGCTTTCTTT
TRBJ1-6 | NA | TRBV19 | TRBD1 | CASSLDRVNNSPLHF | TGTGCCAGTAGCCTCGACAGGGTGAATAATTCACCCCTCCACTTT
TRBJ2-2 | NA | TRBV6-1 | NA | CASSEQGLTGELFF | TGTGCCAGCAGTGAACAGGGCTTAACCGGGGAGCTGTTTTTT
TRBJ1-2 | NA | TRBV3-1/TRBV3-2 | NA | CASSPGINYGYTF | TGTGCCAGCAGCCCAGGGATCAACTATGGCTACACCTTC
TRBJ2-2 | few | TRBV19 | TRBD1 | CASSMAGTGVNTGELFF | TGTGCCAGTAGTATGGCCGGGACAGGGGTAAACACCGGGGAGCTGTTTTTT
TRBJ1-4 | NA | TRBV5-1 | NA | CASSSGTPNEKLFF | TGCGCCAGCAGCTCCGGGACTCCTAATGAAAAACTGTTTTTT
TRBJ1-3 | NA | TRBV7-8 | NA | CASSDDWGLSGNTIYF | TGTGCCAGCAGCGATGACTGGGGGCTCTCTGGAAACACCATATATTTT
TRBJ2-3 | NA | TRBV9 | TRBD1 | CASSVDNRGTGDTQYF | TGTGCCAGCAGCGTAGATAACAGGGGGACGGGAGATACGCAGTATTTT
TRBJ1-1 | NA | TRBV2 | TRBD1 | CASSETGTGVNTEAFF | TGTGCCAGCAGTGAAACCGGGACAGGGGTGAACACTGAAGCTTTCTTT
TRBJ1-2 | NA | TRBV10-3 | TRBD1 | CAISESLVQGEGYTF | TGTGCCATCAGTGAGTCGTTGGTACAGGGGGAGGGCTACACCTTC
TRBJ2-7 | NA | TRBV3-1/TRBV3-2 | TRBD1 | CASSRTGQGYEQYF | TGTGCCAGCAGCCGAACGGGACAGGGCTACGAGCAGTACTTC
TRBJ2-3 | NA | TRBV10-3 | NA | CAISGGMRGRTDTQYF | TGTGCCATCAGTGGTGGGATGCGGGGGCGCACAGATACGCAGTATTTT
TRBJ2-7 | NA | TRBV3-1/TRBV3-2 | TRBD2 | CASSFSREGEQYF | TGTGCCAGCAGCTTTTCCAGGGAGGGGGAGCAGTACTTC
TRBJ1-4 | NA | TRBV7-8 | TRBD1 | CASSPGTGAANEKLFF | TGTGCCAGCAGCCCCGGGACAGGGGCAGCTAATGAAAAACTGTTTTTT
TRBJ2-7 | NA | TRBV2 | TRBD2 | CASRRSGGSSYEQYF | TGTGCCAGCAGGAGGAGCGGGGGGAGCTCCTACGAGCAGTACTTC
TRBJ1-2 | NA | TRBV4-1 | NA | CASSQEGGYGYTF | TGCGCCAGCAGCCAAGAGGGAGGCTATGGCTACACCTTC
TRBJ1-1 | NA | TRBV5-6 | TRBD1 | CASSGWDRGTEAFF | TGTGCCAGCAGCGGATGGGACAGAGGGACTGAAGCTTTCTTT
TRBJ2-7 | NA | TRBV7-6 | TRBD1 | CASSLGFGQAHEQYF | TGTGCCAGCAGCTTAGGCTTCGGACAGGCCCACGAGCAGTACTTC
TRBJ1-6 | NA | TRBV5-1 | TRBD1 | CASSPTPGQGAGSPLHF | TGCGCCAGCTCGCCAACCCCGGGACAGGGGGCCGGTTCACCCCTCCACTTT
TRBJ2-1 | NA | TRBV3-1/TRBV3-2 | NA | CASSQGRSSYNEQFF | TGTGCCAGCAGCCAGGGGAGGAGCTCCTACAATGAGCAGTTCTTC
TRBJ2-5 | NA | TRBV7-2 | TRBD2 | CASSRTSGGRETQYF | TGTGCCAGCAGCCGTACTAGCGGGGGTCGGGAGACCCAGTACTTC
TRBJ1-2 | NA | TRBV6-5 | NA | CASTQTGKANYGYTF | TGTGCCAGCACCCAAACAGGGAAGGCTAACTATGGCTACACCTTC